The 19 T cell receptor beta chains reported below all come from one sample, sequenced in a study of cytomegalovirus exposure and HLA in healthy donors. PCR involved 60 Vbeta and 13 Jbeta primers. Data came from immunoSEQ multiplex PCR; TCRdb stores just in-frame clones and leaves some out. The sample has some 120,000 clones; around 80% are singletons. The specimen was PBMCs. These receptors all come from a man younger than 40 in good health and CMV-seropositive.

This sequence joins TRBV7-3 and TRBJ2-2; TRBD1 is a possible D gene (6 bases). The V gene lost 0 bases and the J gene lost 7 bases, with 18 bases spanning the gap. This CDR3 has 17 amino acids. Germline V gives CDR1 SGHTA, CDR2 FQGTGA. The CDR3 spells CASSLTGGQVTIGELFF. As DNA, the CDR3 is TGTGCCAGCAGCTTAACAGGGGGTCAGGTTACCATCGGGGAGCTGTTTTTT.

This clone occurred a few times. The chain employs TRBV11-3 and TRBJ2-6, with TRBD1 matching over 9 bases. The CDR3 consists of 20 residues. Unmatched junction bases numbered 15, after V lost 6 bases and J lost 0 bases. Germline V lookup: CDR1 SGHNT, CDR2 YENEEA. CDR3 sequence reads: CASSFSPGTGISSGANVLTF. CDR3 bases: TGTGCCAGCAGTTTTTCTCCCGGGACAGGGATTTCCTCTGGGGCCAACGTCCTGACTTTC.

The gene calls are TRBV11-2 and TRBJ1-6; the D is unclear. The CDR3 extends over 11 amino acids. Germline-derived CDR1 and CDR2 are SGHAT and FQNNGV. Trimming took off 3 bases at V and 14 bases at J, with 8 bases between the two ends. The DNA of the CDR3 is TGTGCCAGCAGCTTTGCAGGCTCCCTCCACTTT. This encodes CASSFAGSLHF.

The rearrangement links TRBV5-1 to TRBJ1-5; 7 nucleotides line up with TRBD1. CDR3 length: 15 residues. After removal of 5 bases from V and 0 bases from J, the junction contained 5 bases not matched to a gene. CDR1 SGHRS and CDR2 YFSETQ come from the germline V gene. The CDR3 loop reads CASRRDSYSNQPQHF. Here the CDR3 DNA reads TGCGCCAGCAGGCGGGACAGCTATAGCAATCAGCCCCAGCATTTT.

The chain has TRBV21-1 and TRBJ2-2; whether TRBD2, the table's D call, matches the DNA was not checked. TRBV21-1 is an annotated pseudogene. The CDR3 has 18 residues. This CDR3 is CASSKDSSGGGSTGELFF. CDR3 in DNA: TGTGCCAGCAGCAAAGATTCTAGCGGGGGGGGGAGCACCGGGGAGCTGTTTTTT.

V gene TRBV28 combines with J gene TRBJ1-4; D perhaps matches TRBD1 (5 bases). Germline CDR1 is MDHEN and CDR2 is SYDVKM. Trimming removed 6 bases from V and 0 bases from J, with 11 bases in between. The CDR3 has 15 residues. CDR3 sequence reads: CASRIMTATNEKLFF. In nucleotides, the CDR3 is TGTGCCAGCAGAATCATGACAGCAACTAATGAAAAACTGTTTTTT.

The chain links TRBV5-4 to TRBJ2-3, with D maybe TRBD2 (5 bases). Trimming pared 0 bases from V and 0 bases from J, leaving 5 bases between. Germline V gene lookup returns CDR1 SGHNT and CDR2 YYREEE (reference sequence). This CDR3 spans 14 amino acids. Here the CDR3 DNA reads TGTGCCAGCAGCTTGGGCGGGAGCACAGATACGCAGTATTTT. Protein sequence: CASSLGGSTDTQYF.

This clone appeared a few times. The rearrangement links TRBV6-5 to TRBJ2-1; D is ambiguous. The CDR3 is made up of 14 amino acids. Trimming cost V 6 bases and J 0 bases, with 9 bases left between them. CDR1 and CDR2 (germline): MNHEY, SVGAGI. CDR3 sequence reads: CASRLADSYNEQFF. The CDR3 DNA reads TGTGCCAGCAGGCTGGCAGACTCCTACAATGAGCAGTTCTTC.

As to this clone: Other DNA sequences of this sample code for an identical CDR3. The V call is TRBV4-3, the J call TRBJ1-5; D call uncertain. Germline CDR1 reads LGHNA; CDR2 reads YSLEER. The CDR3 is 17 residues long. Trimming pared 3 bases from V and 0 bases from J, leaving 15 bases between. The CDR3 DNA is TGCGCCAGCAGCCAGGAGGTAATCCGGGATAGCAATCAGCCCCAGCATTTT. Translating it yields CASSQEVIRDSNQPQHF.

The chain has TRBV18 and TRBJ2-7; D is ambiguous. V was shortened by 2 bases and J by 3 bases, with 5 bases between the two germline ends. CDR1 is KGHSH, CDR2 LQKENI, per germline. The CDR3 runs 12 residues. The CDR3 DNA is TGTGCCAGCTCACCAGCAGGCTACGAGCAGTACTTC. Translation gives CASSPAGYEQYF.

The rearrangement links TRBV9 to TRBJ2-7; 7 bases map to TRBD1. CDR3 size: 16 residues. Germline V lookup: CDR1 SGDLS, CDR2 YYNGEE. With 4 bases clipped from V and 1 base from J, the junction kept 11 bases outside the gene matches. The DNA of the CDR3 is TGTGCCAGCAGCTCAGCTCGGGCAGGGGGATCCTACGAGCAGTACTTC. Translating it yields CASSSARAGGSYEQYF. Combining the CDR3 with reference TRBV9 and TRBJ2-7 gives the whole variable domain DSGVTQTPKHLITATGQRVTLRCSPRSGDLSVYWYQQSLDQGLQFLIQYYNGEERAKGNILERFSAQQFPDLHSELNLSSLELGDSALYFCASSSARAGGSYEQYFGPGTRLTVT.

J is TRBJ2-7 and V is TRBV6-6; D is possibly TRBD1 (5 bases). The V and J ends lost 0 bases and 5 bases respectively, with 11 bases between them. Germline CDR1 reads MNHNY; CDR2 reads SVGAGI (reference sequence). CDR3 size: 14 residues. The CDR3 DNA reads TGTGCCAGCAGTTACTCCGGGCAGGGCAACGAGCAGTACTTC. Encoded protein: CASSYSGQGNEQYF.

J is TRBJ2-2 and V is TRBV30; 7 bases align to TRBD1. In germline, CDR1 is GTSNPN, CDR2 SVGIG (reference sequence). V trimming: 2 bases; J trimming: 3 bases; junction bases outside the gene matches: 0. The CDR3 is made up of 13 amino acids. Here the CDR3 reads CAWSQGDTGELFF. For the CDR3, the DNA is TGTGCCTGGAGTCAGGGGGACACCGGGGAGCTGTTTTTT.

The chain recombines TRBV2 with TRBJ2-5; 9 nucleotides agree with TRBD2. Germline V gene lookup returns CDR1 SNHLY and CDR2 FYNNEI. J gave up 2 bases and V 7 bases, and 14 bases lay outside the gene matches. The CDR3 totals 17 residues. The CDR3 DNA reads TGTGCCAGCACTCGAGGGGGCGGGGGGGCGGAGCAAGAGACCCAGTACTTC. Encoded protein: CASTRGGGGAEQETQYF. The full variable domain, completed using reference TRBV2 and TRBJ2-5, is EPEVTQTPSHQVTQMGQEVILRCVPISNHLYFYWYRQILGQKVEFLVSFYNNEISEKSEIFDDQFSVERPDGSNFTLKIRSTKLEDSAMYFCASTRGGGGAEQETQYFGPGTRLLVL.

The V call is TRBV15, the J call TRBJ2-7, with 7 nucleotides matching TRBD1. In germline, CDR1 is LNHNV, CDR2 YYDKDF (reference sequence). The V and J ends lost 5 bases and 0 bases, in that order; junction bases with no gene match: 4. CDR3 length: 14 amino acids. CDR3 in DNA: TGTGCCACCAGCCGCGCAGGGGGCTCCTACGAGCAGTACTTC. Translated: CATSRAGGSYEQYF.

In DNA form, the CDR3 reads TGCGCCAGCAGCTTGACAGTCCTTAGCTCCTACGAGCAGTACTTC. This gives the protein CASSLTVLSSYEQYF. The V call is TRBV5-1, the J call TRBJ2-7, with D uncertain. The CDR3 loop spans 15 amino acids. Germline loops: CDR1 SGHRS, CDR2 YFSETQ. Trimming shortened V by 1 base and J by 0 bases, and 11 bases separated the two germline ends.

CDR3 residues: CASSLGTYGYTF. The DNA for the CDR3 is TGTGCCAGCAGCTTAGGGACATATGGCTACACCTTC. This chain connects TRBV7-9 to TRBJ1-2, with a tentative D call TRBD1 (5 bases). Germline V gene data show CDR1 as SEHNR and CDR2 as FQNEAQ (reference sequence). This CDR3 comprises 12 residues. V lost 1 base and J 5 bases, leaving 5 bases between the germline ends.

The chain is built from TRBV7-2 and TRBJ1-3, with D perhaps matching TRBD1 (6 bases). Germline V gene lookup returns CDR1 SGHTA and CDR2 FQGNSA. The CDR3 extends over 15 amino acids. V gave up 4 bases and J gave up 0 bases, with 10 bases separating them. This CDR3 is CASSWGLDSGNTIYF. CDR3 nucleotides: TGTGCCAGCAGCTGGGGGCTCGACTCTGGAAACACCATATATTTT. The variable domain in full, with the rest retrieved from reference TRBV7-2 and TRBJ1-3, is GAGVSQSPSNKVTEKGKDVELRCDPISGHTALYWYRQSLGQGLEFLIYFQGNSAPDKSGLPSDRFSAERTGGSVSTLTIQRTQQEDSAVYLCASSWGLDSGNTIYFGEGSWLTVV.

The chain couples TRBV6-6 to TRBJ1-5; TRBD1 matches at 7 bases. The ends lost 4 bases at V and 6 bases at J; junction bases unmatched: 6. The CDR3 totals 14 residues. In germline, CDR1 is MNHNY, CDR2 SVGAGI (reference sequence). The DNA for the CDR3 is TGTGCCAGCAGTTTACAGGGGATCGGTCAGCCCCAGCATTTT. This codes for CASSLQGIGQPQHF.